The rows below give T cell receptor beta chains drawn from one sample of a study of T cell changes during pregnancy in multiple sclerosis. Profiling relied on immunoSEQ multiplex PCR, and the TCRdb table lists in-frame clones only, not all of them. In the table there are roughly 30,000 clones, approximately 91% of which are singletons. The starting material was CD8+ T cells from peripheral blood mononuclear cells, obtained before pregnancy. These receptors were taken from a female donor with multiple sclerosis, enrolled in a pregnancy study. CDR3s include the opening cysteine and the closing phenylalanine or tryptophan. D genes are given only for firm matches. Only some rows state a clone size, as once, few, many or a class for expanded clones.

CASSLYHRRGEKLFF | TGTGCCAGCAGTTTATACCACAGGCGGGGTGAAAAACTGTTTTTT | TRBV27 | . | TRBJ1-4 | .
CASVAGSYEQYF | TGTGCCAGCGTGGCAGGTTCCTACGAGCAGTACTTC | TRBV6-6 | . | TRBJ2-7 | .
CASSEALRGTDTQYF | TGTGCCAGCAGTGAAGCTCTGCGGGGCACAGATACGCAGTATTTT | TRBV6-1 | . | TRBJ2-3 | .
CASSLGPNYGYTF | TGTGCCAGCAGCTTGGGGCCGAACTATGGCTACACCTTC | TRBV5-6 | . | TRBJ1-2 | .
CASNYRGLGKNIQYF | TGTGCCAGCAATTACAGGGGGCTGGGTAAAAACATTCAGTACTTC | TRBV28 | TRBD1 | TRBJ2-4 | .
CASSEAGEGGEQFF | TGTGCCAGCAGTGAGGCGGGGGAGGGGGGTGAGCAGTTCTTC | TRBV6-1 | . | TRBJ2-1 | once
CASSLSPGGYTF | TGTGCCAGCAGCTTGTCCCCAGGTGGCTACACCTTC | TRBV5-6 | . | TRBJ1-2 | once
CSVVDNEQFF | TGCAGCGTTGTCGACAATGAGCAGTTCTTC | TRBV29-1 | . | TRBJ2-1 | .
CASSAWDREGWNEQFF | TGTGCCAGCAGTGCATGGGACAGGGAGGGGTGGAATGAGCAGTTCTTC | TRBV6-1 | TRBD1 | TRBJ2-1 | .
CASSLAGATGGHGELFF | TGTGCCAGCAGCCTCGCGGGGGCGACAGGGGGCCACGGGGAGCTGTTTTTT | TRBV14 | TRBD1 | TRBJ2-2 | .
CASSPKEGEGETQYF | TGTGCCAGCTCCCCTAAGGAAGGGGAGGGAGAGACCCAGTACTTC | TRBV18 | TRBD2 | TRBJ2-5 | .
CASSPPGQGSLGTEAFF | TGTGCCAGCTCACCACCGGGACAGGGGTCCCTCGGCACTGAAGCTTTCTTT | TRBV18 | TRBD1 | TRBJ1-1 | .
CASSDRVGTEAFF | TGTGCCAGCAGCGACAGGGTGGGGACTGAAGCTTTCTTT | TRBV28 | TRBD1 | TRBJ1-1 | .
CASSFHTGAYNSPLHF | TGTGCCAGCAGTTTCCACACAGGGGCCTATAATTCACCCCTCCACTTT | TRBV28 | TRBD1 | TRBJ1-6 | .
CASSEGDRFSTEQYF | TGTGCCAGCAGCGAGGGGGACAGGTTCTCCACCGAGCAGTACTTC | TRBV9 | TRBD1 | TRBJ2-7 | .
CASSRNSDTQYF | TGTGCCAGTAGTAGAAACTCAGATACGCAGTATTTT | TRBV19 | . | TRBJ2-3 | .
CASSEWAGRNSPLHF | TGTGCCAGCAGTGAATGGGCAGGGAGGAATTCACCCCTCCACTTT | TRBV2 | . | TRBJ1-6 | few
CASFPGPGGSYNEQFF | TGTGCCAGCTTTCCAGGGCCAGGGGGCTCCTACAATGAGCAGTTCTTC | TRBV4-2 | TRBD1 | TRBJ2-1 | .
CATSTFQGYEQYF | TGTGCCACCAGCACCTTCCAGGGCTACGAGCAGTACTTC | TRBV15 | . | TRBJ2-7 | .
CASSRGDVTLTGELFF | TGTGCCAGCAGCCGGGGGGACGTCACCCTGACCGGGGAGCTGTTTTTT | TRBV7-8 | TRBD2 | TRBJ2-2 | once
CSVFPTGGRNYGYTF | TGCAGCGTCTTTCCTACCGGGGGGCGGAACTATGGCTACACCTTC | TRBV29-1 | . | TRBJ1-2 | .
CASSLQRGYEQYF | TGTGCCAGCAGTTTACAAAGAGGGTACGAGCAGTACTTC | TRBV27 | . | TRBJ2-7 | .
CASSYARQGYEQYF | TGTGCCAGCAGTTACGCCAGACAGGGGTACGAGCAGTACTTC | TRBV6-5 | TRBD1 | TRBJ2-7 | .
CASSPPGTANSYEQYF | TGTGCCAGCTCACCTCCAGGGACAGCGAATTCCTACGAGCAGTACTTC | TRBV18 | TRBD1 | TRBJ2-7 | .
CASADRASTDTQYF | TGTGCCAGCGCGGACAGGGCAAGCACAGATACGCAGTATTTT | TRBV27 | TRBD1 | TRBJ2-3 | .
CASSLGAGYEQYF | TGTGCCAGCAGCCTGGGAGCGGGGTACGAGCAGTACTTC | TRBV5-6 | TRBD2 | TRBJ2-7 | .
CASSLEGQGKETQYF | TGTGCCAGCAGCTTAGAGGGACAGGGTAAGGAGACCCAGTACTTC | TRBV7-9 | TRBD1 | TRBJ2-5 | .
CASRLRAF | TGTGCCAGCAGACTGCGGGCTTTT | TRBV28 | . | TRBJ1-1 | .
CASSPWGRNTEAFF | TGTGCCAGCTCACCATGGGGCCGGAACACTGAAGCTTTCTTT | TRBV18 | . | TRBJ1-1 | .
CASSLGAGTYEQYF | TGTGCCAGCAGCTTAGGTGCAGGGACATACGAGCAGTACTTC | TRBV11-2 | . | TRBJ2-7 | .
CASSFGTMNTGELFF | TGTGCCAGCAGCTTCGGGACAATGAACACCGGGGAGCTGTTTTTT | TRBV5-6 | . | TRBJ2-2 | .
CASSPGSYRETQYF | TGTGCCAGCAGCCCGGGATCCTACCGGGAGACCCAGTACTTC | TRBV11-2 | . | TRBJ2-5 | .
CASSFGSYNEQFF | TGTGCCAGCAGTTTCGGGAGTTACAATGAGCAGTTCTTC | TRBV27 | . | TRBJ2-1 | once
CASSTPGQGVLGTEAFF | TGTGCCAGCAGCACCCCGGGACAGGGAGTCTTAGGCACTGAAGCTTTCTTT | TRBV7-8 | TRBD1 | TRBJ1-1 | .
CASTDFFTDTQYF | TGTGCCAGCACGGACTTCTTCACAGATACGCAGTATTTT | TRBV27 | . | TRBJ2-3 | .
CASSLQHRGFGSPLHF | TGCGCCAGCAGCCTACAACACAGGGGATTTGGTTCACCCCTCCACTTT | TRBV4-1 | TRBD1 | TRBJ1-6 | once
CASSLVAGVDF | TGTGCCAGCAGCTTAGTAGCGGGGGTGGATTTT | TRBV7-9 | TRBD2 | TRBJ2-3 | .
CASSIGFGSNEKLFF | TGTGCCAGTAGTATAGGGTTCGGGAGTAATGAAAAACTGTTTTTT | TRBV19 | . | TRBJ1-4 | .
CASSQAPGWGDSPLHF | TGCGCCAGCAGCCAGGCGCCCGGCTGGGGGGATTCACCCCTCCACTTT | TRBV4-1 | . | TRBJ1-6 | .
CASSQVPSGGAFDEQFF | TGCGCCAGCAGCCAAGTCCCAAGCGGGGGGGCCTTCGATGAGCAGTTCTTC | TRBV4-1 | TRBD2 | TRBJ2-1 | .
CASSLRGKETQYF | TGTGCCAGCAGCTTAAGGGGCAAAGAGACCCAGTACTTC | TRBV7-9 | . | TRBJ2-5 | .
CASSEIGITYEQYF | TGTGCCAGCAGCGAGATCGGGATAACCTACGAGCAGTACTTC | TRBV2 | . | TRBJ2-7 | .